This T cell receptor (beta chain) originates from a study of blood T cell repertoires in COVID-19. Background on the study: PBMCs, B-cell-depleted T cells, or T cells provided the cDNA or gDNA that made up the material.

This CDR3 contains 16 residues. Trimming removed 10 bases from V and 0 bases from J; junction bases left unmatched: 6. Germline assignment: CDR1 MNHNY and CDR2 SVGAGI (reference sequence). Sequencing was performed with immunoSEQ multiplex PCR; in TCRdb, only in-frame clones are kept and a portion is missing. The sample contains about 57,000 clones, approximately 82% of which appear only once. The sample comprised peripheral blood. The chain couples TRBV6-6 to TRBJ2-2; the match to TRBD2 covers 12 bases. This TCR was recovered from an elderly woman with acute or convalescent COVID-19. As DNA, the CDR3 is TGTGCCACCCAGCTAGCGGGAGGGGCGAACACCGGGGAGCTGTTTTTT. Translated, it gives CATQLAGGANTGELFF.